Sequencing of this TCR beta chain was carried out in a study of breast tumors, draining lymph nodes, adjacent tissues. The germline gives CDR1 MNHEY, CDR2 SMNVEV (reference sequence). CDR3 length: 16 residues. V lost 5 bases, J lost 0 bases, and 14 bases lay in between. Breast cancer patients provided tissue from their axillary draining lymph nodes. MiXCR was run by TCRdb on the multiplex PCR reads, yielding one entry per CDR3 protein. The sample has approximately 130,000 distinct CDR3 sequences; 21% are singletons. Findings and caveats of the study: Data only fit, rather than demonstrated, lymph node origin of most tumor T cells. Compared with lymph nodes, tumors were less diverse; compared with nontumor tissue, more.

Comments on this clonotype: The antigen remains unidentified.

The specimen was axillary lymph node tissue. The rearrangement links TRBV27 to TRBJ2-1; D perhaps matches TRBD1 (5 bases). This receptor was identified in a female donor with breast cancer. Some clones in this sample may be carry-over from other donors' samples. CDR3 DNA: TGTGCCAGCAGTCCGACGGACACCCTCTCCTACAATGAGCAGTTCTTC. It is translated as CASSPTDTLSYNEQFF.